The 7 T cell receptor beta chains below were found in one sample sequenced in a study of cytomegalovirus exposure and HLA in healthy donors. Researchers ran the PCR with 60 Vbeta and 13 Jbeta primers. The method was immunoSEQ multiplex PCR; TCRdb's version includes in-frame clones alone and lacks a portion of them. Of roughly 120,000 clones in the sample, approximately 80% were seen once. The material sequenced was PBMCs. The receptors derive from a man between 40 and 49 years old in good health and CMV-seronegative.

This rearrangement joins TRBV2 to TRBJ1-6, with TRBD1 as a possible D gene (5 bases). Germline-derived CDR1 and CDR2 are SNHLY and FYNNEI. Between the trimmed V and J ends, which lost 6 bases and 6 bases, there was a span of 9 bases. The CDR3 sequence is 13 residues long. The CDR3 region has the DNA TGTGCCAGCAGGGGACTGATTAATTCACCCCTCCACTTT. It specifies CASRGLINSPLHF.

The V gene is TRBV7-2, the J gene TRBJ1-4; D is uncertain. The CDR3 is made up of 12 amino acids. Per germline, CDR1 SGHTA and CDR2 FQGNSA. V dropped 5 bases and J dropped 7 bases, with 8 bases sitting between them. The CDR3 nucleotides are TGTGCCAGCAGCCCAGATCGTGAAAAACTGTTTTTT. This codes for CASSPDREKLFF.

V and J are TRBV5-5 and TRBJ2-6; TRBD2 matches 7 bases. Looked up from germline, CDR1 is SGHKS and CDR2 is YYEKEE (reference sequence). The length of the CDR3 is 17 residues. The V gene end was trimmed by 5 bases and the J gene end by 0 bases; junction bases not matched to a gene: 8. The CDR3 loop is CASRWGGTDSGANVLTF. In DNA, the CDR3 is TGTGCCAGCAGGTGGGGGGGGACCGACTCTGGGGCCAACGTCCTGACTTTC. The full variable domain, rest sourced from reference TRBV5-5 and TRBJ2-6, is DAGVTQSPTHLIKTRGQQVTLRCSPISGHKSVSWYQQVLGQGPQFIFQYYEKEERGRGNFPDRFSARQFPNYSSELNVNALLLGDSALYLCASRWGGTDSGANVLTFGAGSRLTVL.

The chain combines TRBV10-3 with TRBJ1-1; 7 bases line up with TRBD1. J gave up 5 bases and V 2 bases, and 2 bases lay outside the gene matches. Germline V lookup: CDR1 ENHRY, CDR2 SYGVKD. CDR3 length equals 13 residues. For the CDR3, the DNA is TGTGCCATCAGTGAGGCGGGACAGACTGAAGCTTTCTTT. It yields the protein CAISEAGQTEAFF.

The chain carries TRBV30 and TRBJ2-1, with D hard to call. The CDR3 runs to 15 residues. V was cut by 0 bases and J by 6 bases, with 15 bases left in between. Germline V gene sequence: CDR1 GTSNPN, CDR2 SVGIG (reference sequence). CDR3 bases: TGTGCCTGGAGTGTAGACACACCCATACGCAATGAGCAGTTCTTC. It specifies CAWSVDTPIRNEQFF.

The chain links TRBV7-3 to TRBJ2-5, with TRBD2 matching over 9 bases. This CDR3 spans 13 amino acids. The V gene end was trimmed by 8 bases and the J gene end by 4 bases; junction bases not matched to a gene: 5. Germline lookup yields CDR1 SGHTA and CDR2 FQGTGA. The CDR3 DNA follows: TGTGCCAGCGGAGCGGGGGGTCCAGAGACCCAGTACTTC. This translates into CASGAGGPETQYF. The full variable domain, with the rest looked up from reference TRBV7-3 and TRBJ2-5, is GAGVSQTPSNKVTEKGKYVELRCDPISGHTALYWYRQSLGQGPEFLIYFQGTGAADDSGLPNDRFFAVRPEGSVSTLKIQRTERGDSAVYLCASGAGGPETQYFGPGTRLLVL.

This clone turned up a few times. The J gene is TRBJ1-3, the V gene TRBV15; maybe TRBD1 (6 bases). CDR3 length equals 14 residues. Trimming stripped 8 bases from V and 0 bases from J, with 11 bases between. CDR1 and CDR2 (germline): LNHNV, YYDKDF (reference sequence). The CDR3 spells CATARDNSGNTIYF. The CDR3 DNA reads TGTGCCACCGCCCGGGACAACTCTGGAAACACCATATATTTT. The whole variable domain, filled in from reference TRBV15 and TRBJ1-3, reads DAMVIQNPRYQVTQFGKPVTLSCSQTLNHNVMYWYQQKSSQAPKLLFHYYDKDFNNEADTPDNFQSRRPNTSFCFLDIRSPGLGDTAMYLCATARDNSGNTIYFGEGSWLTVV.